The sequence of this T cell receptor beta chain was determined in a study of regulatory T cells in long-lasting Graves disease. Time point specified: newly diagnosed GD, antithyroid drugs for less than 3 months. Isolated PBMC RNA provided the starting material for the TCR library. CDR3 length: 13 residues. V lost 4 bases and J lost 8, with 14 bases in between. HTBI primers from iRepertoire and Arm-PCR of CDR3 regions yielded the TCR beta libraries. TCRdb analysed the multiplex PCR reads with MiXCR anew, one entry per CDR3 protein. The sample includes roughly 500,000 distinct CDR3 sequences, around 11% seen only once; the top ten take roughly 8.2%. The same sample was also studied in work on T cells in Graves' hyperthyroidism and ophthalmopathy.

Sequencing used peripheral blood mononuclear cells (PBMCs), obtained at new diagnosis, from a patient treated with antithyroid drugs. The chain employs TRBV12-3 or TRBV12-4 and TRBJ1-2; D might be TRBD1 (5 bases). The clonotype was recovered from a young woman with Graves disease. The CDR3 DNA reads as TGTGCCAGCAGTTCCTTATCAGGGCTGGGCTACACCTTC. Translated: CASSSLSGLGYTF.